Listed here are 6 T cell receptor beta chains from one sample, sequenced in a study of T cells in Graves' hyperthyroidism and ophthalmopathy. Amplified TCR beta CDR3 regions derived from RNA transcripts. Researchers ran a first-round RT-PCR on the TCR CDR3 using the HTBI primer set. TCRdb itself ran the multiplex PCR reads through MiXCR, one entry per CDR3 protein. The sample holds more than 500,000 distinct CDR3 sequences, roughly 15% seen once. Sequenced sample: blood. These receptor sequences come from a woman aged 40 to 49 with Graves' hyperthyroidism.

The sample holds many counts of this clonotype. This chain joins TRBV3-1 and TRBJ1-2; D is unresolved. CDR1 and CDR2 from the germline V gene are LGHDT and YNNKEL (reference sequence). The CDR3 consists of 11 residues. The V end was cut by 7 bases, the J end by 6 bases, with 9 bases between. CDR3 region: CASMSIDGYTF. The CDR3 nucleotides read TGTGCCAGCATGTCAATCGATGGCTACACCTTC.

This clonotype came up many times. The V call is TRBV5-1, the J call TRBJ2-5; 8 positions agree with TRBD2. CDR3 length: 14 amino acids. CDR1 is SGHRS and CDR2 is YFSETQ in the germline V gene. The trim removed 4 bases at V and 4 bases at J, leaving 6 bases unmatched. Written as DNA, the CDR3 is TGCGCCAGCAGCATCAACCTAGCGGGAGAGACCCAGTACTTC. Amino acid sequence: CASSINLAGETQYF. Variable domain in full (rest from reference TRBV5-1 and TRBJ2-5): KAGVTQTPRYLIKTRGQQVTLSCSPISGHRSVSWYQQTPGQGLQFLFEYFSETQRNKGNFPGRFSGRQFSNSRSEMNVSTLELGDSALYLCASSINLAGETQYFGPGTRLLVL.

This clonotype has only a few counts. V and J are TRBV7-9 and TRBJ1-4; maybe TRBD1 (5 bases). This CDR3 is built from 17 residues. CDR1 and CDR2 (germline): SEHNR, FQNEAQ (reference sequence). Trimming took off 5 bases at V and 0 bases at J, with 16 bases between the two ends. CDR3 sequence reads: CASSPGRVVTTNEKLFF. CDR3 nucleotide sequence: TGTGCCAGCAGCCCGGGCAGGGTCGTAACAACTAATGAAAAACTGTTTTTT.

A few counts support this clonotype. The gene calls are TRBV19 and TRBJ2-5; 7 bases are shared with TRBD2. The CDR3 runs 13 residues. The ends lost 10 bases at V and 4 bases at J; junction bases unmatched: 9. Germline V gene data show CDR1 as LNHDA and CDR2 as SQIVND (reference sequence). The chain's CDR3 is CATSTSFGETQYF. CDR3 sequence (DNA): TGTGCCACTTCGACTAGCTTTGGAGAGACCCAGTACTTC.

This clonotype was seen more than once but under ten times. The V and J genes are TRBV6-5 and TRBJ2-1; D remains unclear. V lost 0 bases and J 5 bases, leaving 11 bases between the germline ends. Germline V gene data show CDR1 as MNHEY and CDR2 as SVGAGI. The length of the CDR3 is 15 residues. CDR3 nucleotide sequence: TGTGCCAGCAGTTACTCACCGGCTGTAAACAATGAGCAGTTCTTC. Its translation: CASSYSPAVNNEQFF.

V and J are TRBV6-1 and TRBJ2-6; D gene uncertain. The germline V and J ends were trimmed by 2 bases and 0 bases, with 2 bases remaining between them. CDR3 size: 14 residues. Germline-derived CDR1 and CDR2 are MNHNS and SASEGT. CDR3 region: CASSEFSGANVLTF. The CDR3 DNA follows: TGTGCCAGCAGTGAATTCTCTGGGGCCAACGTCCTGACTTTC.